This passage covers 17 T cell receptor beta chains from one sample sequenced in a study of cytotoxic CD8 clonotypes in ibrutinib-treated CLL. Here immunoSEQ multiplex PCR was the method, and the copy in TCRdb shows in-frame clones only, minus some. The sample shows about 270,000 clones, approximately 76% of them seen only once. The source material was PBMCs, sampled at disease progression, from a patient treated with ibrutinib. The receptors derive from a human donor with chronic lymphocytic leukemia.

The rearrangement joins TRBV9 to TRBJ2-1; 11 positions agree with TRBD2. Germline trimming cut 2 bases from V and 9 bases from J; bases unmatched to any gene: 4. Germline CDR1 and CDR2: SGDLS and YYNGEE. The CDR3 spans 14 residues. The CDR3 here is CASSVGLAGSEQFF. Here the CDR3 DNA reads TGTGCCAGCAGCGTCGGACTAGCGGGTAGTGAGCAGTTCTTC. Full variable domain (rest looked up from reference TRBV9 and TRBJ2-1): DSGVTQTPKHLITATGQRVTLRCSPRSGDLSVYWYQQSLDQGLQFLIQYYNGEERAKGNILERFSAQQFPDLHSELNLSSLELGDSALYFCASSVGLAGSEQFFGPGTRLTVL.

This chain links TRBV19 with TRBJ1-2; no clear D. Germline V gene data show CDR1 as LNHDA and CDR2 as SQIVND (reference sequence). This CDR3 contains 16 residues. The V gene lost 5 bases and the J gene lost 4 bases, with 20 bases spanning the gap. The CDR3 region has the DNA TGTGCCAGTAGTCCGAGTATCGGTCGACATAGCTATGGCTACACCTTC. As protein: CASSPSIGRHSYGYTF. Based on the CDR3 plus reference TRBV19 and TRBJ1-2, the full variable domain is DGGITQSPKYLFRKEGQNVTLSCEQNLNHDAMYWYRQDPGQGLRLIYYSQIVNDFQKGDIAEGYSVSREKKESFPLTVTSAQKNPTAFYLCASSPSIGRHSYGYTFGSGTRLTVV.

Written as DNA, the CDR3 is TGTGCCAGCAGCGTAGGCGGGGGGGCAGAGACCCAGTACTTC. Its translation is CASSVGGGAETQYF. The V call is TRBV9, the J call TRBJ2-5, with 9 bases that match TRBD2. The CDR3 length is 14 residues. Per germline, CDR1 SGDLS and CDR2 YYNGEE. V dropped 0 bases and J dropped 4; count of bases not matched to a gene: 1.

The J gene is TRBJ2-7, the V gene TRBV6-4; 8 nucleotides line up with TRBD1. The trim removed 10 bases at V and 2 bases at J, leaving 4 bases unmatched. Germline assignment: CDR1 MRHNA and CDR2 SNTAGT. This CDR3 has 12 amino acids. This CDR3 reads CATSQGAYEQYF. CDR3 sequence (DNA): TGTGCCACCTCACAGGGGGCCTACGAGCAGTACTTC.

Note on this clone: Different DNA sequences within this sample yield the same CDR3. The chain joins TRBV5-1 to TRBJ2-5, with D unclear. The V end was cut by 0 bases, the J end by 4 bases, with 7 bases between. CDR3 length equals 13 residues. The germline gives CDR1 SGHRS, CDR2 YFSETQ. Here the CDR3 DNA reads TGCGCCAGCAGCTTGGGGGTTAGAGAGACCCAGTACTTC. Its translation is CASSLGVRETQYF. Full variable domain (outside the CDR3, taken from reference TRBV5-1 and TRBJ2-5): KAGVTQTPRYLIKTRGQQVTLSCSPISGHRSVSWYQQTPGQGLQFLFEYFSETQRNKGNFPGRFSGRQFSNSRSEMNVSTLELGDSALYLCASSLGVRETQYFGPGTRLLVL.

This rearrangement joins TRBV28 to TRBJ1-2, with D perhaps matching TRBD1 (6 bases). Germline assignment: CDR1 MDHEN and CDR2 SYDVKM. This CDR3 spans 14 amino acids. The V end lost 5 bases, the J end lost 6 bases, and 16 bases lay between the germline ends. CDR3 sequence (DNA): TGTGCCAGCAGTCAATTCAGGGGTAATAATGGCTACACCTTC. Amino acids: CASSQFRGNNGYTF.

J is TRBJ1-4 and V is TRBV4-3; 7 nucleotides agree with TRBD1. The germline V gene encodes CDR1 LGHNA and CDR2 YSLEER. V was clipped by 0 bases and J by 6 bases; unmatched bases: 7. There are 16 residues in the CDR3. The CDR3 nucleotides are TGCGCCAGCAGCCAAGATCCGCCAGGGGGGGATGAAAAACTGTTTTTT. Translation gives CASSQDPPGGDEKLFF.

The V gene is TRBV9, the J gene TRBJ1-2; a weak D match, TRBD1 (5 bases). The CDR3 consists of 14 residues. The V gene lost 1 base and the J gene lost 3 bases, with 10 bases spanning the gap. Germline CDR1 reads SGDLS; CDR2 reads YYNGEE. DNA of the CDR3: TGTGCCAGCAGCGTATCTGGGGCAGACTATGGCTACACCTTC. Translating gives CASSVSGADYGYTF.

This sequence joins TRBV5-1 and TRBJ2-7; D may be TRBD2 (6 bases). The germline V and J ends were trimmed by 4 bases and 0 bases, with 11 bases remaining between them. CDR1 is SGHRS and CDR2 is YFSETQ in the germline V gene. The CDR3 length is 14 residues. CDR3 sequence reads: CASSGGDSSYEQYF. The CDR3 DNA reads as TGCGCCAGCAGCGGCGGGGATAGCTCCTACGAGCAGTACTTC.

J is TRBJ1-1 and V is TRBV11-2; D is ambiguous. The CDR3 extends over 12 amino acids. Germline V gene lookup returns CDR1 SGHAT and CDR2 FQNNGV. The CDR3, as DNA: TGTGCTGATAGTTCGTCGAACACTGAAGCTTTCTTT. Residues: CADSSSNTEAFF.

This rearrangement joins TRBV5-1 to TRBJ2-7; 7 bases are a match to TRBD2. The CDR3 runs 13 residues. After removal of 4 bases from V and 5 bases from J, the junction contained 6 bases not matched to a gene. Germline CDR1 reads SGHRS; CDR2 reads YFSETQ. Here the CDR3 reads CASSQWTRDEQYF. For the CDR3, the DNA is TGCGCCAGCAGCCAATGGACTAGAGACGAGCAGTACTTC.

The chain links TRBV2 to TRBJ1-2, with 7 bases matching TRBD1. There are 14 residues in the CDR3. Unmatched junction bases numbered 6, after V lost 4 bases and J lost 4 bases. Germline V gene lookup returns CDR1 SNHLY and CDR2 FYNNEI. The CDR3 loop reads CASSGRGLGYGYTF. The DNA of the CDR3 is TGTGCCAGCAGTGGGAGGGGGCTTGGCTATGGCTACACCTTC.

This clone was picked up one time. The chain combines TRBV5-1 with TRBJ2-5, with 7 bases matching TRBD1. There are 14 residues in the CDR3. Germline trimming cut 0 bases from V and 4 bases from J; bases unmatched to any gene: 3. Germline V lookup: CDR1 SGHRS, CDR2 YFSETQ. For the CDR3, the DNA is TGCGCCAGCAGCTTGGGGTACAGGGGAGAGACCCAGTACTTC. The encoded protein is CASSLGYRGETQYF.

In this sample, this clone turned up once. The CDR3 nucleotides read TGTGCCAGCAGCGCACTTACTAGCGGGGAAGAGACCCAGTACTTC. Translated: CASSALTSGEETQYF. The chain carries TRBV5-4 and TRBJ2-5; 10 bases are a match to TRBD2. V dropped 4 bases and J dropped 3; count of bases not matched to a gene: 6. Germline V gene data show CDR1 as SGHNT and CDR2 as YYREEE (reference sequence). This CDR3 is built from 15 residues.

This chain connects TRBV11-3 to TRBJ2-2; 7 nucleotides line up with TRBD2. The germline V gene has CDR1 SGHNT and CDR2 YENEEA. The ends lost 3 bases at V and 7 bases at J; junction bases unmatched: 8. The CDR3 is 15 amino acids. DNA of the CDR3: TGTGCCAGCAGCTTGAGGCTAGCGGCCCTCGGGGAGCTGTTTTTT. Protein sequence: CASSLRLAALGELFF.

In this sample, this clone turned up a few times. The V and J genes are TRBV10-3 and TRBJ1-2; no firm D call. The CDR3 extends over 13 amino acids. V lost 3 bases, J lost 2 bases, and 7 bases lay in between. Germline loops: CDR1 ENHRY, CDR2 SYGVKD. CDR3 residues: CAISDGRNYGYTF. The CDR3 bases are TGTGCCATCAGTGATGGACGGAACTATGGCTACACCTTC.

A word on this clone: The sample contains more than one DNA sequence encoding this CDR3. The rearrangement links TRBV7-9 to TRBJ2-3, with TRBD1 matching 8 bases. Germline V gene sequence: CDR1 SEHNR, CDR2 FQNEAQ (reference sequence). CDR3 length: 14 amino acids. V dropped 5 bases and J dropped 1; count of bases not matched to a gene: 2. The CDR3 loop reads CASSLGQGTDTQYF. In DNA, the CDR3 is TGTGCCAGCAGCCTGGGACAGGGCACAGATACGCAGTATTTT.